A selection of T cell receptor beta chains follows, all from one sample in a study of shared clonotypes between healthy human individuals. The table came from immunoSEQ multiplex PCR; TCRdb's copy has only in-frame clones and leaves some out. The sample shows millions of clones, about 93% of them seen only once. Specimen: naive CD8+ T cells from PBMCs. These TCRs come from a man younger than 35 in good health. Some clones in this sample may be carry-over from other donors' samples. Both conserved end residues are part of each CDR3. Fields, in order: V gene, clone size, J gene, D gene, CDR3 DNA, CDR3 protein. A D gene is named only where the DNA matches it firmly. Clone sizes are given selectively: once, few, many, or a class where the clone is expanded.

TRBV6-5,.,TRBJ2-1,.,TGTGCCAGCAGTGCGGGACGCAGCACCTACAATGAGCAGTTCTTC,CASSAGRSTYNEQFF
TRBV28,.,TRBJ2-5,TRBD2,TGTGCCAGCAGTTTATCCGTTGGGCTAGCGGGGCCGGAGGGGTTTCAAGAGACCCAGTACTTC,CASSLSVGLAGPEGFQETQYF
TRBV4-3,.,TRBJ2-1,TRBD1,TGCGCCAGCAGCCCCGGGACAGGCCTCTACAATGAGCAGTTCTTC,CASSPGTGLYNEQFF
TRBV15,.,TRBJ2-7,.,TGTGCCACCAGCAGAGTGTCTCCTGGCTCCTACGAGCAGTACTTC,CATSRVSPGSYEQYF
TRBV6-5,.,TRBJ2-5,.,TGTGCCAGCAGTTACTCAGGACCCCAAGAGACCCAGTACTTC,CASSYSGPQETQYF
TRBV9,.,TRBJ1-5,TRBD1,TGTGCCAGCAGCGGGGGACAGGGGTTGAATCAGCCCCAGCATTTT,CASSGGQGLNQPQHF
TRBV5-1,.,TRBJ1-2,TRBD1,TGCGCCAGCAGCTTGGAACGGACAGGGGTAAGGGATGGCTACACCTTC,CASSLERTGVRDGYTF
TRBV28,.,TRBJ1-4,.,TGTGCCAGCAGTTTATGGGACACTGCAACTAATGAAAAACTGTTTTTT,CASSLWDTATNEKLFF
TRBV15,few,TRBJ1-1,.,TGTGCCACCAGCAACCGGGGCTCTGAAGCTTTCTTT,CATSNRGSEAFF
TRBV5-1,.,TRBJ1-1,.,TGCGCCAGCAGCTTGGAATCGGGGGGTAGGACTGAAGCTTTCTTT,CASSLESGGRTEAFF
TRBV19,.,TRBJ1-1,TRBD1,TGTGCCAGTAGTACTAGGACAGGCAGCGTTAACACTGAAGCTTTCTTT,CASSTRTGSVNTEAFF
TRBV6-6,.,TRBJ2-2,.,TGTGCCAGCAGTTACTTGAAGGCAACCGGGGAGCTGTTTTTT,CASSYLKATGELFF
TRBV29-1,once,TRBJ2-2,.,TGCAGCGCCCTAGGTGGGGCCGGGGAGCTGTTTTTT,CSALGGAGELFF
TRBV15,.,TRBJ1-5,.,TGTGCCACCAGCCCCCCTCTGGCGGGGACGCAGCCCCAGCATTTT,CATSPPLAGTQPQHF
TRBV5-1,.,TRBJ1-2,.,TGCGCCAGCAGCTTGAATTCGGATGGCTACACCTTC,CASSLNSDGYTF
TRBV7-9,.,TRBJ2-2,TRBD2,TGTGCCAGCAGCCCTAGCGGGAGTGTTAACACCGGGGAGCTGTTTTTT,CASSPSGSVNTGELFF
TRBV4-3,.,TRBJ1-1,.,TGCGCCAGCAGCCAAAAACAGGGTTTCTCTGAAGCTTTCTTT,CASSQKQGFSEAFF
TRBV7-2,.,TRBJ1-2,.,TGTGCCAGCAGCTTAGCGCGCTCCTCTCGGAATGGCTACACCTTC,CASSLARSSRNGYTF
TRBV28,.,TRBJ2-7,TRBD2,TGTGCCAGCAGCCCCCCAAGGACTAGCGGGAGGGGATGGGGACCCTACGAGCAGTACTTC,CASSPPRTSGRGWGPYEQYF
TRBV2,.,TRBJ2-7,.,TGTGCCAGCAGTGAAGGCCGGGCAGGCGAGTCCTACGAGCAGTACTTC,CASSEGRAGESYEQYF
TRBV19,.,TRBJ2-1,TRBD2,TGTGCCAGTAGTCTCGCGAGCGGGAGCTACAATGAGCAGTTCTTC,CASSLASGSYNEQFF
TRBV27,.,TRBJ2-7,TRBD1,TGTGCCAGCAGTTTGACAGGGGTCGAGCAGTACTTC,CASSLTGVEQYF
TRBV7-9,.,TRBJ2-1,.,TGTGCCAGCAGCCCCAACGGTGGCGGCCAATACAATGAGCAGTTCTTC,CASSPNGGGQYNEQFF
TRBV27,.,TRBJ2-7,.,TGTGCCAGCAGCCGAACGGCAATTCAATCCCCGGCCTACGAGCAGTACTTC,CASSRTAIQSPAYEQYF
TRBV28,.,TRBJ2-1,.,TGTGCCAGCAGTCCGCTCAATGAGCAGTTCTTC,CASSPLNEQFF
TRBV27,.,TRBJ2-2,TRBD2,TGTGCCAGCAGTTTATGGGCTAGCGGGAGGACCGGGGAGCTGTTTTTT,CASSLWASGRTGELFF
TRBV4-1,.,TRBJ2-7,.,TGCGCCAGCAGCCCCGGTGGGCTAGCCTACGAGCAGTACTTC,CASSPGGLAYEQYF
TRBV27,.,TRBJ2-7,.,TGTGCCAGCAGTTTTCTCAGGGGAAGCGCCACCTACGAGCAGTACTTC,CASSFLRGSATYEQYF
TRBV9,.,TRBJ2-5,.,TGTGCCAGCAGCCCGGACAGCTACCAAGAGACCCAGTACTTC,CASSPDSYQETQYF
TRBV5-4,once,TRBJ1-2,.,TGTGCCAGCAGCAAAGGAATCCTTTACTATGGCTACACCTTC,CASSKGILYYGYTF
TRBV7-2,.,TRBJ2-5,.,TGTGCCAGCAGCTTCCGGAACCAAGAGACCCAGTACTTC,CASSFRNQETQYF
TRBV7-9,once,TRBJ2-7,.,TGTGCCAGCAGCTTTGGGGGCTATTATACCTACGAGCAGTACTTC,CASSFGGYYTYEQYF
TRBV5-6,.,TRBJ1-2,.,TGTGCCAGCCGGGGTAGCCAGCTACCAGCTAACTATGGCTACACCTTC,CASRGSQLPANYGYTF
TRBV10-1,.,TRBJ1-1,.,TGCGCCAGCAGTGTCTTGAAAGGGTTTCCGCTAAACACTGAAGCTTTCTTT,CASSVLKGFPLNTEAFF
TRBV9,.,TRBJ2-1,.,TGTGCCAGCGGTAAGATGGCCTACGCTTCCTACAATGAGCAGTTCTTC,CASGKMAYASYNEQFF
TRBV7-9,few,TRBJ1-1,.,TGTGCCAGCAGTCGGACGGGAAACACTGAAGCTTTCTTT,CASSRTGNTEAFF
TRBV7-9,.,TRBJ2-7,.,TGTGCCAGCAGCTTGGCCGAATACGAGCAGTACTTC,CASSLAEYEQYF
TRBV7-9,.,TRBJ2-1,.,TGTGCCAGCAGCTTCCCCGGGCTGGACTATGGAAATGAGCAGTTCTTC,CASSFPGLDYGNEQFF
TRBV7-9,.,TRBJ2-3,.,TGTGCCAGCAGCTCAACCCGGGACCCCGGCTCGGATACGCAGTATTTT,CASSSTRDPGSDTQYF
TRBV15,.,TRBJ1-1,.,TGTGCCACCAGCAGAGCCACGGCGGCTGAAGCTTTCTTT,CATSRATAAEAFF
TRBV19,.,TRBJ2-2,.,TGTGCCAGTAGTATAAGGACAGTCGTACCCTCCACCGGGGAGCTGTTTTTT,CASSIRTVVPSTGELFF
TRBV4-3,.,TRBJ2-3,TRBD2,TGCGCCAGCAGCCAAGTTCTAGCGGGACCCACAGATACGCAGTATTTT,CASSQVLAGPTDTQYF
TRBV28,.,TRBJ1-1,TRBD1,TGTGCCAGCAGTCTTGATCTAACCTCAGGGGGGATCACTGAAGCTTTCTTT,CASSLDLTSGGITEAFF
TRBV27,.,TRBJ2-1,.,TGTGCCAGCAGTCGGACAGCGTCCTACAATGAGCAGTTCTTC,CASSRTASYNEQFF